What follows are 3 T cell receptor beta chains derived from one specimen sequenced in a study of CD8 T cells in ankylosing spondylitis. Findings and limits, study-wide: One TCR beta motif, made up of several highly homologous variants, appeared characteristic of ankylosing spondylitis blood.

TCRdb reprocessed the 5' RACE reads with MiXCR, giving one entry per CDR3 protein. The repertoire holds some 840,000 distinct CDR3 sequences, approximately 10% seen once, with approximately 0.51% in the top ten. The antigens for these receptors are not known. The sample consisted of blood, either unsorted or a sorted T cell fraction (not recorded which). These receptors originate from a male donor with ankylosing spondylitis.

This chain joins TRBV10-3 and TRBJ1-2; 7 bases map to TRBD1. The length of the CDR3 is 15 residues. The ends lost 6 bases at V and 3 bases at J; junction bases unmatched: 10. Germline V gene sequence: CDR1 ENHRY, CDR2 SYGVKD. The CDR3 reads CAISVVGTDDYGYTF. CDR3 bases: TGTGCCATCAGCGTTGTAGGGACAGATGACTATGGCTACACCTTC.

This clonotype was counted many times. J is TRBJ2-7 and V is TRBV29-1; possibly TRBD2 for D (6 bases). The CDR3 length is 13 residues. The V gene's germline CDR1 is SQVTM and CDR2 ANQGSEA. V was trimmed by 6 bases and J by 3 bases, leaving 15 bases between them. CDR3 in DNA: TGCAGCGTCGGAGGGCTAGTAAGCTACGAGCAGTACTTC. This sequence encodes CSVGGLVSYEQYF.

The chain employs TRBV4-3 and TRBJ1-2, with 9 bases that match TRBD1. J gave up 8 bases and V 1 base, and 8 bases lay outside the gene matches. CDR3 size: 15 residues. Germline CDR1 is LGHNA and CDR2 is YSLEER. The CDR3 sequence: CASSQVGQGFNGYTF. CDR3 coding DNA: TGCGCCAGCAGCCAAGTGGGACAGGGATTCAACGGCTACACCTTC.